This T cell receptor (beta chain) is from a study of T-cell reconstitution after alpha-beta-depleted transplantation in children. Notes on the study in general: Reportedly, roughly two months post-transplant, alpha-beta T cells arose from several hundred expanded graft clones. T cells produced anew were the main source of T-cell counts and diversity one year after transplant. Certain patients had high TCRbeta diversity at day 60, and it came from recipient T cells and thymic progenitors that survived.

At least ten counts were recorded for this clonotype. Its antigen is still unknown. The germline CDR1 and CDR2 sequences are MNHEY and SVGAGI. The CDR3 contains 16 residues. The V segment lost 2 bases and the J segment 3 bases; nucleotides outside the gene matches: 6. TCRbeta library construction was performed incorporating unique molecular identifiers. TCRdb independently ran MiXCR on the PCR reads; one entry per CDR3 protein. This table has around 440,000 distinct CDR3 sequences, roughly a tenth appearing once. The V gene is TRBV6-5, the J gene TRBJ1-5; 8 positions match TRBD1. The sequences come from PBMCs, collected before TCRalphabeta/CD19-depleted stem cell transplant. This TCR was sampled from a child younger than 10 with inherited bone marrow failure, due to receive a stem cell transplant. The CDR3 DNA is TGTGCCAGCAGTTACGGGGGCAGGGGGCACAATCAGCCCCAGCATTTT. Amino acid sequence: CASSYGGRGHNQPQHF.